Listed below are T cell receptor beta chains from one sample, sequenced in a study of blood T cell repertoires in COVID-19. Assay used: immunoSEQ multiplex PCR; TCRdb lists only in-frame clones, some missing. The sample shows 250,000 or so clones, about 80% of them seen only once. The sample taken for sequencing was PBMCs or T cells enriched from blood (not recorded which). The receptors come from a man over 45 who had recovered from COVID-19. Each CDR3 is given with its conserved first and last residue. Fields, in order: D gene, J gene, V gene, CDR3 length, CDR3 protein. D genes are given only for firm matches.

TRBD1 TRBJ2-1 TRBV15 17 CATSRARGGAGRDEQFF
TRBD2 TRBJ2-3 TRBV19 16 CASSSMAGVFPDTQYF
TRBD2 TRBJ2-7 TRBV3-1/TRBV3-2 15 CASSQGPSGGREQYF
. TRBJ2-2 TRBV4-1 12 CASSRVGGELFF
. TRBJ1-1 TRBV3-1/TRBV3-2 13 CASSQAPSPKAFF
. TRBJ2-1 TRBV5-1 15 CASRVTGPTYNEQFF
. TRBJ2-7 TRBV9 12 CASSVDSTEQYF
TRBD2 TRBJ2-1 TRBV7-9 15 CASSRSGSSYNEQFF
. TRBJ2-1 TRBV28 12 CASSKGYNEQFF
TRBD1 TRBJ1-5 TRBV4-1 16 CASSQEGTGDQQPQHF
. TRBJ1-4 TRBV9 13 CASSASLNEKLFF
. TRBJ2-7 TRBV29-1 11 CSVRQWGEQYF
. TRBJ2-5 TRBV10-3 11 CAISTTDTQYF
TRBD1 TRBJ2-7 TRBV3-1/TRBV3-2 13 CASSGRGPHEQYF
TRBD1 TRBJ2-2 TRBV4-2 16 CASSRRTGPLEGELFF
TRBD2 TRBJ2-1 TRBV3-1/TRBV3-2 15 CASSQELLAANEQFF
. TRBJ2-2 TRBV19 14 CASSPGANTGELFF
TRBD1 TRBJ1-2 TRBV30 13 CAWSMGQGDGYTF
. TRBJ1-6 TRBV10-1 15 CASSKAGRGNSPLHF
. TRBJ2-7 TRBV2 15 CASSEGAGNAYEQYF
TRBD1 TRBJ2-7 TRBV19 15 CASSVHFGTGYEQYF
TRBD2 TRBJ2-2 TRBV4-1 15 CASSQGAGATGELFF
. TRBJ1-1 TRBV2 17 CASRNGLGTWGNTEAFF
. TRBJ2-5 TRBV7-2 14 CASSLIGLQETQYF
TRBD1 TRBJ1-5 TRBV7-9 16 CASSLAWDRESQPQHF
TRBD1 TRBJ1-1 TRBV5-1 14 CASSTGQGDTEAFF
TRBD1 TRBJ2-2 TRBV6-5 15 CASSYSDRAGGELFF
TRBD1 TRBJ2-1 TRBV27 17 CASSPPHGTGSYNEQFF
TRBD2 TRBJ2-7 TRBV14 13 CASSPGLAYEQYF
. TRBJ1-6 TRBV27 14 CASSYQGVYSPLHF
. TRBJ1-4 TRBV5-5 14 CASSLAVINEKLFF
. TRBJ2-2 TRBV2 14 CASRHRTDTGELFF